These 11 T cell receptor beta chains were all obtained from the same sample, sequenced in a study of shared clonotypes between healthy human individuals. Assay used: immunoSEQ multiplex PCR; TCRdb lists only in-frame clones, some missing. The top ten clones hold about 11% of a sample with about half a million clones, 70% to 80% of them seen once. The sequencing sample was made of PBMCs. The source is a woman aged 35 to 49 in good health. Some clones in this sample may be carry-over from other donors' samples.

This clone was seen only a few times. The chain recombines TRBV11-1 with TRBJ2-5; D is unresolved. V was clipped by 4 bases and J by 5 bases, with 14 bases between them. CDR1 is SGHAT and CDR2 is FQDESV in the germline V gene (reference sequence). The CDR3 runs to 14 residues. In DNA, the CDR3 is TGTGCCAGCAGCTCTGACCCCTACGCGGAGACCCAGTACTTC. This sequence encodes CASSSDPYAETQYF.

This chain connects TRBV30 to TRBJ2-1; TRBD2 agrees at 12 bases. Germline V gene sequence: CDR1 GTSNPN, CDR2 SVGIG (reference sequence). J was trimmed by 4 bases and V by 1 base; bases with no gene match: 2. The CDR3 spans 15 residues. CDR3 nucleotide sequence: TGTGCCTGGAGTGGTGGACTAGCGGGATACAATGAGCAGTTCTTC. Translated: CAWSGGLAGYNEQFF.

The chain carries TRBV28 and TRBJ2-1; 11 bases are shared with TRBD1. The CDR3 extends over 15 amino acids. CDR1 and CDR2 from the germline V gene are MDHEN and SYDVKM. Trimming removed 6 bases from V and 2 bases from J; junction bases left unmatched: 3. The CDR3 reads CASSTGQGAYNEQFF. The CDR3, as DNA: TGTGCCAGCAGCACGGGACAGGGGGCCTACAATGAGCAGTTCTTC.

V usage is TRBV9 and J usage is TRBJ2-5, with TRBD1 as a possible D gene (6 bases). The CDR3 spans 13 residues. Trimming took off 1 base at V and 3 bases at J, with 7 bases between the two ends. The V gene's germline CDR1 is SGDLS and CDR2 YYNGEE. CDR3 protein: CASSVTGKETQYF. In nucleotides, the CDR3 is TGTGCCAGCAGCGTAACAGGGAAAGAGACCCAGTACTTC.

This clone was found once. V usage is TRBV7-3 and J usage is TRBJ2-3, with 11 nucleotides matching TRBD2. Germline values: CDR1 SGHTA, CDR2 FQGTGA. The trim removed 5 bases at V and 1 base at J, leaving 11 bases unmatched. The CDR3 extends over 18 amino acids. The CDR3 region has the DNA TGTGCCAGCAGCATCGGGACTAGCGGAGACACCCGCACAGATACGCAGTATTTT. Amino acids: CASSIGTSGDTRTDTQYF.

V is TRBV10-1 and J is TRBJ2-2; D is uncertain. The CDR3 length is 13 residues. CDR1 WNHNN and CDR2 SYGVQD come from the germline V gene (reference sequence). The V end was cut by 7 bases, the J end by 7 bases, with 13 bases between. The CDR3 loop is CASNGESGGELFF. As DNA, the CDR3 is TGCGCCAGCAATGGGGAATCGGGCGGGGAGCTGTTTTTT.

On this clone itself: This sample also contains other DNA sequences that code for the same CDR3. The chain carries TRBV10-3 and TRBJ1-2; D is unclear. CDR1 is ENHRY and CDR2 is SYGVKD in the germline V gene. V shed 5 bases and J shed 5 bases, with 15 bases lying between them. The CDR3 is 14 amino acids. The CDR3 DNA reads TGTGCCATCAGTAAGGATAGTCTAAGTTATGGCTACACCTTC. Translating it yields CAISKDSLSYGYTF.

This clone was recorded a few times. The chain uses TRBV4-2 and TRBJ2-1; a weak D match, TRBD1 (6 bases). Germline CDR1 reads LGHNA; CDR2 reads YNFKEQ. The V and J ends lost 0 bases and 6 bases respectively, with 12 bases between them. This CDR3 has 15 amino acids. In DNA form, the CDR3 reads TGTGCCAGCAGCCAAGATTGGTCCAGGGGCAATGAGCAGTTCTTC. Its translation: CASSQDWSRGNEQFF.

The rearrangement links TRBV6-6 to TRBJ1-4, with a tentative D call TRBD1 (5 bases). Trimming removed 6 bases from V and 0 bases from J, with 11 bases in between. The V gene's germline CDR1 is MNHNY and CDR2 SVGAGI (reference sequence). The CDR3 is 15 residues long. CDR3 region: CASSPGTATNEKLFF. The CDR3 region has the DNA TGTGCCAGCAGCCCAGGGACCGCAACTAATGAAAAACTGTTTTTT.

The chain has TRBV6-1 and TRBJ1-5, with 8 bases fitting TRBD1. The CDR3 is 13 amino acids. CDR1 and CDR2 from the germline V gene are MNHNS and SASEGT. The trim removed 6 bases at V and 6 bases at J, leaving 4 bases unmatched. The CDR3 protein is CASRGDRSQPQHF. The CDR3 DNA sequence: TGTGCCAGCAGGGGGGACAGGAGTCAGCCCCAGCATTTT.

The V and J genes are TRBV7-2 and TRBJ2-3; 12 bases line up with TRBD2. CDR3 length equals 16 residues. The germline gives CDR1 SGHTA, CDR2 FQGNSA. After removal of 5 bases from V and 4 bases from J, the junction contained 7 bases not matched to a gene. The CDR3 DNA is TGTGCCAGCAGCCCCTCTAGCGGGAGGGTCGCAGATACGCAGTATTTT. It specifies CASSPSSGRVADTQYF.